This T cell receptor beta chain was documented in a study of early T cells in non-severe SARS-CoV-2 infection. TCRdb re-derived calls from the 5' RACE reads in MiXCR, one entry per CDR3 protein. The data contain more than 95,000 distinct CDR3 sequences, approximately 15% of them seen just once; the ten biggest clones take up around a fifth. Deletions cut 4 bases from V and 3 bases from J, with 9 bases between. CDR3 length equals 14 residues. Germline V CDR1 and CDR2: SEHNR, FQNEAQ (reference sequence). This clonotype was seen ten or more times. This sequence was found in an adult who was a healthcare worker with PCR-confirmed SARS-CoV-2 infection or an uninfected control (not recorded which). V usage is TRBV7-9 and J usage is TRBJ1-4; D is undetermined. The specimen sequenced was whole blood. The CDR3 DNA sequence: TGTGCCAGCAGCTCGTTAGATCCTAATGAAAAACTGTTTTTT. This encodes CASSSLDPNEKLFF. Variable domain in full (rest from reference TRBV7-9 and TRBJ1-4): DTGVSQNPRHKITKRGQNVTFRCDPISEHNRLYWYRQTLGQGPEFLTYFQNEAQLEKSRLLSDRFSAERPKGSFSTLEIQRTEQGDSAMYLCASSSLDPNEKLFFGSGTQLSVL.